Listed here are 21 T cell receptor beta chains from one sample, sequenced in a study of T-cell reconstitution after alpha-beta-depleted transplantation in children. During its preparation, the TCRbeta library received unique molecular identifiers. TCRdb passed the PCR reads through MiXCR, listing each CDR3 protein once. Here the sample spans 600,000 to 700,000 distinct CDR3 sequences, roughly 15% being singletons. The material was PBMCs from the stem cell graft donor, obtained from the stem cell graft. The receptors derive from a human donor who donated a stem cell graft to a child with acute myeloid leukemia.

This clonotype was observed many times. The chain joins TRBV7-2 to TRBJ2-3; no reliable D call. Germline assignment: CDR1 SGHTA and CDR2 FQGNSA. CDR3 size: 12 residues. V shed 5 bases and J shed 8 bases, with 11 bases lying between them. CDR3 sequence reads: CASSPSQSTQYF. CDR3 bases: TGTGCCAGCAGCCCCTCGCAGAGTACGCAGTATTTT.

This clonotype has just a few counts. The V gene is TRBV20-1, the J gene TRBJ2-1; 11 bases map to TRBD2. The CDR3 runs to 14 residues. Germline V gives CDR1 DFQATT, CDR2 SNEGSKA (reference sequence). V lost 0 bases, J lost 8 bases, and 3 bases stayed unmatched. The CDR3 sequence is CSAREASGGYEQFF. CDR3 nucleotide sequence: TGCAGTGCTAGAGAGGCTAGCGGGGGGTATGAGCAGTTCTTC.

This clonotype was recorded many times. The chain uses TRBV12-3 or TRBV12-4 and TRBJ2-1; D is possibly TRBD1 (6 bases). V gave up 6 bases and J gave up 5 bases, with 17 bases separating them. The length of the CDR3 is 15 residues. In DNA, the CDR3 is TGTGCCAGCAGCCCGGGGACAAGGGGGAACAATGAGCAGTTCTTC. Protein sequence: CASSPGTRGNNEQFF.

This clonotype was detected a few times. The chain uses TRBV20-1 and TRBJ2-5; the match to TRBD2 covers 9 bases. CDR3 length: 14 residues. Unmatched junction bases numbered 6, after V lost 2 bases and J lost 5 bases. Germline assignment: CDR1 DFQATT and CDR2 SNEGSKA (reference sequence). CDR3: CSARRAGGRETQYF. The DNA of the CDR3 is TGCAGTGCTAGAAGGGCGGGGGGGCGCGAGACCCAGTACTTC.

This clonotype was seen a handful of times. The chain carries TRBV12-3 or TRBV12-4 and TRBJ1-1; no clear D gene. The CDR3 contains 14 residues. The V end was cut by 7 bases, the J end by 5 bases, with 17 bases between. CDR3 nucleotide sequence: TGTGCCAGCACCCCCGTTCTGCCGGCAACTGAAGCTTTCTTT. Translation gives CASTPVLPATEAFF.

This clonotype has at least ten counts. The J gene is TRBJ2-7, the V gene TRBV10-3; TRBD1 aligns across 10 bases. The CDR3 runs 11 residues. V lost 11 bases and J lost 4; bases outside the gene matches: 2. Germline assignment: CDR1 ENHRY and CDR2 SYGVKD. The DNA of the CDR3 is TGTGCCGCGGGACAGGGGTACGAGCAGTACTTC. Amino acids: CAAGQGYEQYF.

The CDR3, as DNA: TGCGCCAGCAGCCAAGATTGGGGACTAGAAACAGATACGCAGTATTTT. Translated: CASSQDWGLETDTQYF. The V and J genes are TRBV4-3 and TRBJ2-3, with 8 bases fitting TRBD2. The CDR3 has 16 amino acids. The germline gives CDR1 LGHNA, CDR2 YSLEER. The V and J ends lost 0 bases and 3 bases, in that order; junction bases with no gene match: 5.

This clonotype has at least ten counts. The chain has TRBV24-1 and TRBJ2-1, with D possibly TRBD1 on 6 matching bases. The CDR3 runs 16 residues. Germline lookup yields CDR1 KGHDR and CDR2 SFDVKD. V lost 3 bases to trimming and J lost 8 bases, with 19 bases between them. The CDR3, as DNA: TGTGCCACCAGTGATCCGACGACAGGACTCATCGATGAGCAGTTCTTC. It specifies CATSDPTTGLIDEQFF.

The gene calls are TRBV12-3 or TRBV12-4 and TRBJ2-3, with 8 bases that match TRBD2. The junction had 8 bases not matched to a gene; V was cut back by 5 bases and J by 4 bases. This CDR3 contains 15 residues. CDR3 residues: CASSDSGVNPDTQYF. CDR3 nucleotide sequence: TGTGCCAGCAGTGATAGCGGGGTTAACCCAGATACGCAGTATTTT.

The DNA of the CDR3 is TGTGCCCTCATGGGACAGGGGAGCTACGAGCAGTACTTC. It encodes CALMGQGSYEQYF. The chain recombines TRBV30 with TRBJ2-7; 10 bases are a match to TRBD1. CDR1 is GTSNPN and CDR2 is SVGIG in the germline V gene (reference sequence). The CDR3 consists of 13 residues. Trimming removed 8 bases from V and 3 bases from J; junction bases left unmatched: 7.

This clonotype was observed a few times. The rearrangement links TRBV20-1 to TRBJ2-1; TRBD1 matches 7 bases. The germline V gene encodes CDR1 DFQATT and CDR2 SNEGSKA (reference sequence). Trimming cost V 6 bases and J 0 bases; bases outside gene matches: 11. CDR3 length: 16 residues. This CDR3 reads CSADATGTASYNEQFF. CDR3 nucleotide sequence: TGCAGTGCCGATGCTACGGGGACAGCCTCCTACAATGAGCAGTTCTTC.

The chain recombines TRBV11-2 with TRBJ2-3; TRBD1 is a possible D gene (5 bases). The ends were cut back, 5 bases at V and 0 bases at J, with 9 bases in the middle. The V gene's germline CDR1 is SGHAT and CDR2 FQNNGV. The CDR3 is made up of 14 amino acids. The CDR3 sequence is CASSRQRSTDTQYF. The CDR3 nucleotides read TGTGCCAGCAGCCGACAGCGTAGCACAGATACGCAGTATTTT.

This clonotype was found many times. This chain joins TRBV10-3 and TRBJ1-1, with a possible D match to TRBD1 (6 bases). This CDR3 is 13 amino acids long. Germline CDR1 is ENHRY and CDR2 is SYGVKD. The V and J ends lost 9 bases and 5 bases respectively, with 16 bases between them. The CDR3 loop is CAITGRGGTEAFF. The CDR3 bases are TGTGCCATAACAGGGAGAGGTGGTACTGAAGCTTTCTTT.

This clonotype was seen many times. The chain combines TRBV24-1 with TRBJ2-3; 10 positions agree with TRBD1. Germline loops: CDR1 KGHDR, CDR2 SFDVKD. V lost 7 bases, J lost 6 bases, and 9 bases stayed unmatched. The CDR3 contains 15 residues. CDR3 sequence (DNA): TGTGCCACCAGCGGGGGGACAGGGGTTGCCGATACGCAGTATTTT. The encoded protein is CATSGGTGVADTQYF.

This clonotype has more than one count but fewer than ten. The chain carries TRBV7-2 and TRBJ2-1; 10 bases agree with TRBD1. The CDR3 totals 15 residues. The germline V gene encodes CDR1 SGHTA and CDR2 FQGNSA. Trimming removed 3 bases from V and 7 bases from J; junction bases left unmatched: 6. The CDR3 sequence: CASSFMGQGYNEQFF. The CDR3 DNA follows: TGTGCCAGCAGCTTTATGGGACAGGGGTATAATGAGCAGTTCTTC.

The V gene is TRBV5-1, the J gene TRBJ1-1; no reliable D call. The CDR3 sequence is 14 residues long. With 5 bases removed from V and 1 base from J, the gap between germline ends came to 12 bases. Germline V CDR1 and CDR2: SGHRS, YFSETQ. The CDR3 here is CASSSARGNTEAFF. DNA for the CDR3: TGCGCCAGCAGTTCCGCCCGGGGGAACACTGAAGCTTTCTTT.

The chain joins TRBV7-2 to TRBJ1-1; D might be TRBD1 (6 bases). V lost 4 bases, J lost 11 bases, and 20 bases lay in between. The CDR3 covers 14 residues. Germline assignment: CDR1 SGHTA and CDR2 FQGNSA. DNA for the CDR3: TGTGCCAGCAGCTCCTTGGGCGGGGGGCGGCGTGCTTTCTTT. Translated, it gives CASSSLGGGRRAFF.

This clonotype was counted only a few times. V and J are TRBV7-9 and TRBJ1-4; D may be TRBD1 (5 bases). This CDR3 has 15 amino acids. V lost 2 bases and J 8 bases, leaving 15 bases between the germline ends. Germline CDR1 SEHNR, CDR2 FQNEAQ (reference sequence). CDR3 sequence: CASSLQGSVGEKLFF. The CDR3, as DNA: TGTGCCAGCAGCTTACAGGGCTCTGTAGGGGAAAAACTGTTTTTT.

This chain uses TRBV24-1 with TRBJ2-1, with TRBD1 matching over 10 bases. Trimming cost V 4 bases and J 6 bases; bases outside gene matches: 8. Germline loops: CDR1 KGHDR, CDR2 SFDVKD. CDR3 size: 16 residues. CDR3 DNA sequence: TGTGCCACCAGTGACCCCGACAGGGGGCGAGTCAATGAGCAGTTCTTC. This codes for CATSDPDRGRVNEQFF.

The chain links TRBV6-6 to TRBJ1-6; perhaps TRBD1 as D (6 bases). The CDR3 extends over 13 amino acids. Germline loops: CDR1 MNHNY, CDR2 SVGAGI (reference sequence). With 8 bases removed from V and 5 bases from J, the gap between germline ends came to 10 bases. CDR3 nucleotides: TGTGCCAGCGGGAAGGGGGATAATTCACCCCTCCACTTT. Translating gives CASGKGDNSPLHF.

This clonotype was detected ten times or more. Compared with germline, one end of the junction differs, possibly owing to a read error. J is TRBJ2-3 and V is TRBV5-1, with D unclear. CDR3 length equals 14 residues. From germline, CDR1 is SGHRS and CDR2 YFSETQ. CDR3 residues: CASTLGTRTDTQYF. In DNA, the CDR3 is TGCGCCAGCACCTTGGGCACACGCACAGATACGCAGTATTTT.